This T cell receptor beta chain was identified in a study of cytomegalovirus exposure and HLA in healthy donors. About the study: The study placed approximately 81% of its 398 genotyped donors in the Caucasian-associated ancestry cluster. Study-wide results and caveats: Reports credit the classifier with highly specific, highly sensitive diagnosis of cytomegalovirus status. A list of 150 to 200 TCR beta chains associated with cytomegalovirus was given.

Notes on this clone: The antigen remains unidentified.

In the PCR, 60 Vbeta and 13 Jbeta primers were used. The protocol was immunoSEQ multiplex PCR, while the TCRdb copy is restricted to in-frame clones and leaves out a portion. Among roughly 150,000 clones listed, 75% to 80% were seen once. Sampled while nominally healthy, donors likely had unrecorded immune exposures. The sequencing input was PBMCs. The TCR originated in a male donor in good health and CMV-seronegative.

As DNA, the CDR3 is TGTGCCAGCAGCTTAGCGAGTTACCATCAGCCCCAGCATTTT. Its translation: CASSLASYHQPQHF. J is TRBJ1-5 and V is TRBV7-6, with D uncertain. The ends were cut back, 0 bases at V and 5 bases at J, with 8 bases in the middle. Germline V gene lookup returns CDR1 SGHVS and CDR2 FNYEAQ. This CDR3 is built from 14 residues.